This T cell receptor beta chain was captured in a study of cytomegalovirus exposure and HLA in healthy donors. Produced via immunoSEQ multiplex PCR; TCRdb's table is partial and in-frame only. The table shows 150,000 to 200,000 clones, with about 89% occurring only once. The study's findings and limits: Whilst most TCR sequences proved rare, a subset of public TCRs occurred across many donors. In vitro, a few CMV-associated chains proved specific for CMV antigens.

On this clone: Its cognate antigen is unknown.

Germline CDR1 SNHLY, CDR2 FYNNEI. The trim removed 5 bases at V and 1 base at J, leaving 2 bases unmatched. The CDR3 is 14 amino acids. Sample: PBMCs. The rearrangement joins TRBV2 to TRBJ1-1; 9 bases agree with TRBD1. This sequence originates from a woman aged 18-35 years in good health and CMV-seropositive. The CDR3 protein is CASSLQGANTEAFF. The CDR3, as DNA: TGTGCCAGCAGTCTACAGGGGGCGAACACTGAAGCTTTCTTT.